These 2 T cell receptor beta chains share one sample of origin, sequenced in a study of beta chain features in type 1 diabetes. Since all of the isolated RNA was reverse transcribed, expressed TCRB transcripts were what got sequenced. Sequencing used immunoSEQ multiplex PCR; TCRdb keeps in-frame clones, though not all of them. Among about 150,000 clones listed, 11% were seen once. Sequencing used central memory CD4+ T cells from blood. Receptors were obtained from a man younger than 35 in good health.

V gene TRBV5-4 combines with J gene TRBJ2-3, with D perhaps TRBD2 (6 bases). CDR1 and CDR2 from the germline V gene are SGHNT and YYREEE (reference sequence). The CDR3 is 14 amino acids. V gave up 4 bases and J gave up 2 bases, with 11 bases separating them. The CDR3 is CASSDGTFTDTQYF. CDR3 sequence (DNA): TGTGCCAGCAGCGACGGGACTTTCACAGATACGCAGTATTTT.

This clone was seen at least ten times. CDR3 DNA sequence: TGTGCCAGTAGTATAGATAAGGGGACTTCTTACAATGAGCAGTTCTTC. This codes for CASSIDKGTSYNEQFF. The genes are TRBV19 and TRBJ2-1; a weak D match, TRBD2 (6 bases). This CDR3 spans 16 amino acids. The germline V gene has CDR1 LNHDA and CDR2 SQIVND (reference sequence). Deletions cut 0 bases from V and 4 bases from J, with 13 bases between.